These 14 T cell receptor beta chains were sequenced from one sample in a study of shared clonotypes between healthy human individuals (TCRdb year 2020). Receptors were amplified or captured by the immunoSEQ multiplex PCR assay. TCRdb took this table from immuneACCESS and kept in-frame rearrangements with V and J called. Such tables lack part of the clones; where checked against another copy, unresolved V genes explain under half of the gap, and the rest is unexplained. Counted in this sample were about 2 million clones; 85% to 95% of them appeared once. Of the sample, roughly 0.13% is held by the ten largest clones. Sequencing used naive CD4+ T cells sorted from blood. In light of the paper, this sample's cell subset or site label describes: CD45RA+ positively selected. The origin of the receptors is a man aged 18 to 35 in good health.

V gene TRBV7-2 combines with J gene TRBJ2-1; possibly TRBD2 for D (5 bases). V was cut by 3 bases and J by 6 bases, with 15 bases left in between. Germline V gives CDR1 SGHTA, CDR2 FQGNSA. The CDR3 has 15 amino acids. The CDR3 sequence: CASSFGGARGNEQFF. Written as DNA, the CDR3 is TGTGCCAGCAGCTTCGGAGGAGCCAGAGGCAATGAGCAGTTCTTC.

The chain recombines TRBV11-1 with TRBJ2-3, with a tentative D call TRBD1 (6 bases). This CDR3 spans 14 amino acids. Germline V gene lookup returns CDR1 SGHAT and CDR2 FQDESV (reference sequence). The germline V and J ends were trimmed by 5 bases and 3 bases, with 12 bases remaining between them. The CDR3 loop reads CASSESTGTDTQYF. DNA for the CDR3: TGTGCCAGCAGCGAATCCACAGGGACAGATACGCAGTATTTT.

The genes are TRBV28 and TRBJ1-2; tentative D call: TRBD1 (6 bases). The CDR3 is made up of 12 amino acids. The germline V gene has CDR1 MDHEN and CDR2 SYDVKM. V was shortened by 10 bases and J by 4 bases, with 13 bases between the two germline ends. DNA of the CDR3: TGTGCCATCCTACAGGGCCCCTATGGCTACACCTTC. Amino acid sequence: CAILQGPYGYTF.

Points on this clone: The same CDR3 also results from other DNA sequences found in this sample. The chain couples TRBV9 to TRBJ2-5, with TRBD2 matching 11 bases. This CDR3 spans 16 amino acids. CDR1 SGDLS and CDR2 YYNGEE come from the germline V gene. The V segment lost 0 bases and the J segment 2 bases; nucleotides outside the gene matches: 3. The CDR3, as DNA: TGTGCCAGCAGCGTAGCTGGGACTAGCGGTCAAGAGACCCAGTACTTC. Translation gives CASSVAGTSGQETQYF.

This chain connects TRBV18 to TRBJ2-5; D is perhaps TRBD2 (5 bases). This CDR3 is 13 amino acids long. The V end was cut by 8 bases, the J end by 5 bases, with 15 bases between. Per germline, CDR1 KGHSH and CDR2 LQKENI. CDR3: CASRAGGRETQYF. The CDR3 DNA is TGTGCCAGCCGGGCAGGAGGCAGGGAGACCCAGTACTTC. The full variable domain, completed using reference TRBV18 and TRBJ2-5, is NAGVMQNPRHLVRRRGQEARLRCSPMKGHSHVYWYRQLPEEGLKFMVYLQKENIIDESGMPKERFSAEFPKEGPSILRIQQVVRGDSAAYFCASRAGGRETQYFGPGTRLLVL.

This sequence joins TRBV30 and TRBJ2-3; D may be TRBD2 (6 bases). Germline V gene lookup returns CDR1 GTSNPN and CDR2 SVGIG (reference sequence). The CDR3 covers 15 residues. Trimming took off 3 bases at V and 4 bases at J, with 17 bases between the two ends. The CDR3 nucleotides read TGTGCCTGGAGGTCTGCGGGAACTCGGGCAGATACGCAGTATTTT. Translating gives CAWRSAGTRADTQYF. Based on the CDR3 plus reference TRBV30 and TRBJ2-3, the full variable domain is SQTIHQWPATLVQPVGSPLSLECTVEGTSNPNLYWYRQAAGRGLQLLFYSVGIGQISSEVPQNLSASRPQDRQFILSSKKLLLSDSGFYLCAWRSAGTRADTQYFGPGTRLTVL.

The CDR3 bases are TGTGCCACCAGCAGAAACTCTCACTCGCCGGGTCAGCCCCAGCATTTT. Translated, it gives CATSRNSHSPGQPQHF. The chain employs TRBV15 and TRBJ1-5; D is undetermined. The CDR3 contains 16 residues. Trimming took 2 bases from V and 6 from J, leaving 17 bases between them. Germline loops: CDR1 LNHNV, CDR2 YYDKDF (reference sequence).

The count of this clone is one. The V and J genes are TRBV19 and TRBJ2-5, with 11 bases lining up with TRBD2. Trimming took 6 bases from V and 4 from J; bases not matched to a gene: 4. The CDR3 sequence is 14 residues long. Germline CDR1 and CDR2: LNHDA and SQIVND (reference sequence). CDR3 region: CASRSSGGLETQYF. The CDR3 region has the DNA TGTGCCAGTAGGTCTAGCGGGGGGTTAGAGACCCAGTACTTC.

The chain carries TRBV25-1 and TRBJ2-3; TRBD2 aligns across 12 bases. The germline V gene encodes CDR1 MGHDK and CDR2 SYGVNS. V shed 6 bases and J 3 bases; nucleotides not matched to a gene: 7. There are 16 residues in the CDR3. CDR3 protein: CASSLQLAGGTDTQYF. Here the CDR3 DNA reads TGTGCCAGCAGCCTTCAACTAGCGGGAGGAACAGATACGCAGTATTTT.

The chain has TRBV2 and TRBJ1-1; D is undetermined. CDR3 size: 15 residues. CDR1 is SNHLY, CDR2 FYNNEI, per germline. Trimming removed 3 bases at V and 2 bases at J, with 13 bases between. CDR3 coding DNA: TGTGCCAGCAGTGACATGGCAGCAGTTAACACTGAAGCTTTCTTT. It codes for CASSDMAAVNTEAFF.

The CDR3, as DNA: TGTGCCAGCAGATCCCCTGGCCCGGGGGCGGCCGGGGAGCTGTTTTTT. It yields the protein CASRSPGPGAAGELFF. The V gene is TRBV25-1, the J gene TRBJ2-2, with D perhaps TRBD1 or TRBD2 (6 bases each). Germline V CDR1 and CDR2: MGHDK, SYGVNS. This CDR3 has 16 residues. The ends were cut back, 6 bases at V and 6 bases at J, with 20 bases in the middle. Complete variable domain (other parts from reference TRBV25-1 and TRBJ2-2): EADIYQTPRYLVIGTGKKITLECSQTMGHDKMYWYQQDPGMELHLIHYSYGVNSTEKGDLSSESTVSRIRTEHFPLTLESARPSHTSQYLCASRSPGPGAAGELFFGEGSRLTVL.

The chain carries TRBV27 and TRBJ2-3; D may be TRBD2 (5 bases). Germline V gene sequence: CDR1 MNHEY, CDR2 SMNVEV (reference sequence). The CDR3 extends over 13 amino acids. V lost 6 bases and J 2 bases, leaving 9 bases between the germline ends. CDR3 DNA sequence: TGTGCCAGCAGACTAGGGTTCACAGATACGCAGTATTTT. This gives the protein CASRLGFTDTQYF.

The chain joins TRBV6-1 to TRBJ2-2, with 10 nucleotides matching TRBD2. The CDR3 spans 16 residues. The J segment lost 3 bases and the V segment lost 4 bases, leaving 5 bases of the junction unmatched. Germline lookup yields CDR1 MNHNS and CDR2 SASEGT. The CDR3: CASSGGLAVHTGELFF. Here the CDR3 DNA reads TGTGCCAGCAGTGGCGGACTAGCGGTTCACACCGGGGAGCTGTTTTTT.

V and J are TRBV18 and TRBJ2-5, with D possibly matching TRBD2 (6 bases). Germline CDR1 is KGHSH and CDR2 is LQKENI. There are 12 residues in the CDR3. V was shortened by 8 bases and J by 5 bases, with 12 bases between the two germline ends. The CDR3 sequence: CASRGLNETQYF. The CDR3 DNA reads as TGTGCCAGCCGGGGGTTGAACGAGACCCAGTACTTC.